The entry below gives a single T cell receptor (beta chain) sequence along with its context. The antigen remains undetermined. The germline V gene encodes CDR1 SNHLY and CDR2 FYNNEI. This CDR3 comprises 16 residues. Unmatched junction bases numbered 11, after V lost 10 bases and J lost 1 base. The data derive from a study of PD-L1 blockade in urothelial cancer. At the level of the study: The year 2014 saw patients start atezolizumab, 1,200 mg intravenously every 3 weeks. T cells numbered a median of roughly 150,000 in the blood samples.

The templates were synthetic TCR analogs, and they were spiked into each PCR. Profiling relied on immunoSEQ multiplex PCR, and the TCRdb table lists in-frame clones only, not all of them. Of approximately 51,000 clones listed, roughly 86% are singletons. Study conclusions and caveats: Below-median pretreatment blood TCR clonality predicted better survival.

V gene TRBV2 combines with J gene TRBJ1-1; TRBD1 agrees at 11 bases. This TCR came from a man aged 55 to 70 with urothelial cancer. Sequenced material: PBMCs, taken around atezolizumab (anti-PD-L1) treatment. CDR3 sequence (DNA): TGTGCCACCGAGATCCGGACAGGGGGCTCGAACACTGAAGCTTTCTTT. Protein sequence: CATEIRTGGSNTEAFF.